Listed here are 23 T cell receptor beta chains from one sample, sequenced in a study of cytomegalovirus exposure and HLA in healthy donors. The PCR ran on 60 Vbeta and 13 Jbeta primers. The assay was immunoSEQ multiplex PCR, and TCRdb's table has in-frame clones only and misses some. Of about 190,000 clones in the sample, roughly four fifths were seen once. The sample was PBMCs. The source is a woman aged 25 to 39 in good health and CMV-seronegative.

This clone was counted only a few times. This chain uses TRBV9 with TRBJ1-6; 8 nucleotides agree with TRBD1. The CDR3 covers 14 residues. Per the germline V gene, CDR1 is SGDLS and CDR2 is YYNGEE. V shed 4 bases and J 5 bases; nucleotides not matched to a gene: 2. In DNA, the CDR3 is TGTGCCAGCAGCCGGGGACAGGATAATTCACCCCTCCACTTT. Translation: CASSRGQDNSPLHF.

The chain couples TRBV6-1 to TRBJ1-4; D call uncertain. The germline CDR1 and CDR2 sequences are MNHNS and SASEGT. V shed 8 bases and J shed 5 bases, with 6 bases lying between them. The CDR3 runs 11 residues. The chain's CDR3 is CASVLNEKLFF. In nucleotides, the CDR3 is TGTGCCAGCGTCTTAAATGAAAAACTGTTTTTT.

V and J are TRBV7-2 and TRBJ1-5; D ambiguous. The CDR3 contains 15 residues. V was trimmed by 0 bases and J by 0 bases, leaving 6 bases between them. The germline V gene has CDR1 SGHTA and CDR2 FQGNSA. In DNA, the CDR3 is TGTGCCAGCAGCTTAGCTAGTTATAGCAATCAGCCCCAGCATTTT. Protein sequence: CASSLASYSNQPQHF.

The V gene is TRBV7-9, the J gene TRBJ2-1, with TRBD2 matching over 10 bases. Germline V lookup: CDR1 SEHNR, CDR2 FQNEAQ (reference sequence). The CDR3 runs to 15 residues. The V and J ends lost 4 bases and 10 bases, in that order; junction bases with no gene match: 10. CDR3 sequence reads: CASSSGIAGGPEQFF. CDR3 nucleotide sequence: TGTGCCAGCAGCTCAGGGATAGCGGGGGGCCCGGAGCAGTTCTTC.

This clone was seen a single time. The CDR3 coding sequence is TGTGCCAGCAGTTCCGGGACTAGCGGGAGCAATGAGCAGTTCTTC. Amino acids: CASSSGTSGSNEQFF. The rearrangement joins TRBV13 to TRBJ2-1, with 14 bases aligning to TRBD2. From germline, CDR1 is PRHDT and CDR2 FYEKMQ (reference sequence). V was pared by 6 bases and J by 6 bases, with 4 bases of the junction left unmatched. The CDR3 has 15 residues. The full variable domain, in which reference TRBV13 and TRBJ2-1 provide the parts outside the CDR3, is AAGVIQSPRHLIKEKRETATLKCYPIPRHDTVYWYQQGPGQDPQFLISFYEKMQSDKGSIPDRFSAQQFSDYHSELNMSSLELGDSALYFCASSSGTSGSNEQFFGPGTRLTVL.

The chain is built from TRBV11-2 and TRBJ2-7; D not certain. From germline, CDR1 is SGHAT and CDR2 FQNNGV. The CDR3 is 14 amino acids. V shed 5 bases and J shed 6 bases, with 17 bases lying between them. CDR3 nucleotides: TGTGCCAGCAGCCCCGGTCTCCCGGGTCGCGAGCAGTACTTC. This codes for CASSPGLPGREQYF.

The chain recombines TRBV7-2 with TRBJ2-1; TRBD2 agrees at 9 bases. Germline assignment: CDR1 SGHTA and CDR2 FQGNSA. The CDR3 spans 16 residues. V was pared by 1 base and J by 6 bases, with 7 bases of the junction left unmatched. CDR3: CASSLVSGGSRNEQFF. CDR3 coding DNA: TGTGCCAGCAGCTTAGTCAGCGGGGGGTCACGCAATGAGCAGTTCTTC.

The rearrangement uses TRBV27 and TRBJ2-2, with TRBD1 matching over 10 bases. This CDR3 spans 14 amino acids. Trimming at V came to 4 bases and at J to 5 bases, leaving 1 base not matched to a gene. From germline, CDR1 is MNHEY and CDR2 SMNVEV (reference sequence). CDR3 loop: CASSWTGGTGELFF. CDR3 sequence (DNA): TGTGCCAGCAGTTGGACAGGGGGGACCGGGGAGCTGTTTTTT.

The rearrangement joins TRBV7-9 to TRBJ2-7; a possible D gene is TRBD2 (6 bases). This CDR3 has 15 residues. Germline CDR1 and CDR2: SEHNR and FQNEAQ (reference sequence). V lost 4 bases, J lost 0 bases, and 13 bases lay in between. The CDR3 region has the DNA TGTGCCAGCAGCTCCTTGGACGGGAGCTCCTACGAGCAGTACTTC. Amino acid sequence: CASSSLDGSSYEQYF.

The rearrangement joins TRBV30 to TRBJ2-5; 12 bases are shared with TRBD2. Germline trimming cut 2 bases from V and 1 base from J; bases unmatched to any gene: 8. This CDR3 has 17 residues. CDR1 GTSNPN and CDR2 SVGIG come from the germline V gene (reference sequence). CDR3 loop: CAWSSSRTSGIQETQYF. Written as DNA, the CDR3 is TGTGCCTGGAGTTCATCGAGGACTAGCGGGATCCAAGAGACCCAGTACTTC.

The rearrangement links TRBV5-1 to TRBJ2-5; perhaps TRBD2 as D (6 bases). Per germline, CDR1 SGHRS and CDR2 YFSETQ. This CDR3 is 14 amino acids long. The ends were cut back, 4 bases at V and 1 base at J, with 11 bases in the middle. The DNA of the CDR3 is TGCGCCAGCAGCAGGGACTCTACCCAAGAGACCCAGTACTTC. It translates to CASSRDSTQETQYF.

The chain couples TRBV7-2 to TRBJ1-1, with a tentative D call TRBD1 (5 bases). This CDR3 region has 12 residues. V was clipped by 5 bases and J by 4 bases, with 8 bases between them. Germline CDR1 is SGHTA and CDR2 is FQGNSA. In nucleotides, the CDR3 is TGTGCCAGCAGCCGCGGGGGCACTGAAGCTTTCTTT. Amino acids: CASSRGGTEAFF.

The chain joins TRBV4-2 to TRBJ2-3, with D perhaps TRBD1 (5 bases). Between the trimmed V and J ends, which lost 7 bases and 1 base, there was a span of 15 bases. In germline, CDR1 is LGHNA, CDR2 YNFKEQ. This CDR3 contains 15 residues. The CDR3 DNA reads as TGTGCCAGCACCAGGGCGTATACGGGCACAGATACGCAGTATTTT. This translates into CASTRAYTGTDTQYF.

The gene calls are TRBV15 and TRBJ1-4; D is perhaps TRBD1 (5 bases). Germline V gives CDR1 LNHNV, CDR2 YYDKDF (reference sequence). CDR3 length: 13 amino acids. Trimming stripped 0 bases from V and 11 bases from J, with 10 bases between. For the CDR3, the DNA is TGTGCCACCAGCAGAGACAGGGTCGGGAAACTGTTTTTT. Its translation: CATSRDRVGKLFF.

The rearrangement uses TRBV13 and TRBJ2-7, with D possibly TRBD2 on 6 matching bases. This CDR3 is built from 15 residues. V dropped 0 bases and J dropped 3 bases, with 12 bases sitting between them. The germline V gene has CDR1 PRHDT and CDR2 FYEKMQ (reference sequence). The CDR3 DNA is TGTGCCAGCAGCTTAGGAGACGACGGGGGCTACGAGCAGTACTTC. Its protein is CASSLGDDGGYEQYF.

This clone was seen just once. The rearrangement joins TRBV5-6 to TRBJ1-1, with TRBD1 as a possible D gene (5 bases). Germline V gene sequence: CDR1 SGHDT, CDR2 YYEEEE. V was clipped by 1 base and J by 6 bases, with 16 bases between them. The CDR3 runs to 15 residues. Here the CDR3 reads CASSLIQALLSEAFF. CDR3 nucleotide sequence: TGTGCCAGCAGCTTGATACAGGCTCTTCTCTCTGAAGCTTTCTTT.

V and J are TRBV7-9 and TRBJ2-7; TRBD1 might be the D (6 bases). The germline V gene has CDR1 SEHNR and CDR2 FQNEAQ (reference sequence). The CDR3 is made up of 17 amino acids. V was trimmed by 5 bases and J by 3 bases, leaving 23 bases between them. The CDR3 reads CASSPGAAYRNDYEQYF. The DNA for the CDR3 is TGTGCCAGCAGCCCAGGGGCGGCCTACCGAAACGACTACGAGCAGTACTTC. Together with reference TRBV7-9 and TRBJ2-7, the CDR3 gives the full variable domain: DTGVSQNPRHKITKRGQNVTFRCDPISEHNRLYWYRQTLGQGPEFLTYFQNEAQLEKSRLLSDRFSAERPKGSFSTLEIQRTEQGDSAMYLCASSPGAAYRNDYEQYFGPGTRLTVT.

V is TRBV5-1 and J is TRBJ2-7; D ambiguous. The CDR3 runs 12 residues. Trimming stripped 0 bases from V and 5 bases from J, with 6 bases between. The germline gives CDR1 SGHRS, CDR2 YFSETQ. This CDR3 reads CASSLGAHEQYF. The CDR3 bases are TGCGCCAGCAGCTTGGGGGCTCACGAGCAGTACTTC.

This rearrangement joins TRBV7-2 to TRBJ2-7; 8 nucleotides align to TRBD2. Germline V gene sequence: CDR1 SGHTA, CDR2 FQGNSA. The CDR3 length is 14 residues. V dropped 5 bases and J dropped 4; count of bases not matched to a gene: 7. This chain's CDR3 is CASSAGLAGYEQYF. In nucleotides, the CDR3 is TGTGCCAGCAGCGCTGGACTAGCAGGGTACGAGCAGTACTTC.

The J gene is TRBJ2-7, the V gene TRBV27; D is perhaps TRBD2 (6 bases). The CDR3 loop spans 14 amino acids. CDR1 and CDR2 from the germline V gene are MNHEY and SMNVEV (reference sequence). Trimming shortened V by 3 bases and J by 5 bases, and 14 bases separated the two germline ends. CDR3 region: CASSFTGEWDEQYF. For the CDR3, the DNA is TGTGCCAGCAGTTTTACGGGAGAATGGGACGAGCAGTACTTC.

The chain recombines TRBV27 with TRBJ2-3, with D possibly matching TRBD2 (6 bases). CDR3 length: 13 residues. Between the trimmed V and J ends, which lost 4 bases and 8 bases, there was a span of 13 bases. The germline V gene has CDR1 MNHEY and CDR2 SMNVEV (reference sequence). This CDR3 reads CASSYPEEGTQYF. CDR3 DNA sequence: TGTGCCAGCAGTTACCCAGAGGAGGGTACGCAGTATTTT.

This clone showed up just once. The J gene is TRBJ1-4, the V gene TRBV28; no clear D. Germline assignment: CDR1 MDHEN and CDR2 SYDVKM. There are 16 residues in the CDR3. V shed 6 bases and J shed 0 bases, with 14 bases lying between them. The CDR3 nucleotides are TGTGCCAGCAGGCACCCCGGACTTGCAACTAATGAAAAACTGTTTTTT. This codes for CASRHPGLATNEKLFF.

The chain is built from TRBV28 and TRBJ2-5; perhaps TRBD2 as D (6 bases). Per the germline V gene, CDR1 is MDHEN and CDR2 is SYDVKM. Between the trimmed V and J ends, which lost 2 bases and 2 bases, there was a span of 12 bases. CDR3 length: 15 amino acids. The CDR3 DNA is TGTGCCAGCAGTTTAATCGGTAGCGGACAAGAGACCCAGTACTTC. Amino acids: CASSLIGSGQETQYF.